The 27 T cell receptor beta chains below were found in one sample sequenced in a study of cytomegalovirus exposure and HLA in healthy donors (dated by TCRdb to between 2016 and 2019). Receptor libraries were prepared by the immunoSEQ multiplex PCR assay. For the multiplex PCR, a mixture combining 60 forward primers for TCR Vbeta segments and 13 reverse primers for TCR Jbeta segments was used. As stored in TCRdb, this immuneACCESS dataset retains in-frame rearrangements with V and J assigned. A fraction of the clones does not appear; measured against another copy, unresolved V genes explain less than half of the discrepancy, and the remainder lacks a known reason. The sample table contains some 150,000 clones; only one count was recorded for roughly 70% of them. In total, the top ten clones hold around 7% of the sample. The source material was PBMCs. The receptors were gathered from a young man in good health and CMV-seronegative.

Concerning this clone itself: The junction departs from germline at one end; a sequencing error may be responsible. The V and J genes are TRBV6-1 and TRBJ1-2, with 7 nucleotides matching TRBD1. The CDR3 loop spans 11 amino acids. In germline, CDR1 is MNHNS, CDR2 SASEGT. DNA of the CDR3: TGTGCCAGCAAGACAACAGGGGCGAGTAGGTTC. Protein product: CASKTTGASRF.

CDR3 in DNA: TGCAGTGCTGAGGAAGGCGAGACCCAGTACTTC. Translated: CSAEEGETQYF. The chain recombines TRBV20-1 with TRBJ2-5, with D unresolved. The CDR3 length is 11 residues. Germline CDR1 reads DFQATT; CDR2 reads SNEGSKA (reference sequence). Deletions cut 5 bases from V and 5 bases from J, with 9 bases between.

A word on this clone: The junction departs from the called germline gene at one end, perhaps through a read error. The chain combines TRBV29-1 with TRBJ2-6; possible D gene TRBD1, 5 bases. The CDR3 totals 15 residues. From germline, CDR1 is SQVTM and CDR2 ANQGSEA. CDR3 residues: CSGGRSGSGANGLTF. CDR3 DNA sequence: TGCAGCGGCGGCCGGAGTGGGTCTGGGGCCAACGGCCTGACTTTC.

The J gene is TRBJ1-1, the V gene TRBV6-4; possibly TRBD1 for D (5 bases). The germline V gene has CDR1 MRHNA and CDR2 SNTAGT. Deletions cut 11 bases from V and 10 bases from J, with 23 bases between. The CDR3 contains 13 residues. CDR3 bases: TGTGCCGGAGAGCGGGGGGGGAGGGAAGGAGCTTTCTTT. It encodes CAGERGGREGAFF.

The CDR3 sequence is CASSSEGGLGGSPLHF. In nucleotides, the CDR3 is TGTGCCAGCAGCTCAGAAGGGGGCCTGGGCGGTTCACCCCTCCACTTT. The chain employs TRBV7-9 and TRBJ1-6, with 7 bases lining up with TRBD1. Trimming removed 4 bases from V and 9 bases from J; junction bases left unmatched: 12. The CDR3 runs to 16 residues. Germline V lookup: CDR1 SEHNR, CDR2 FQNEAQ (reference sequence). The full variable domain, its missing parts supplied by reference TRBV7-9 and TRBJ1-6, is DTGVSQNPRHKITKRGQNVTFRCDPISEHNRLYWYRQTLGQGPEFLTYFQNEAQLEKSRLLSDRFSAERPKGSFSTLEIQRTEQGDSAMYLCASSSEGGLGGSPLHFGNGTRLTVT.

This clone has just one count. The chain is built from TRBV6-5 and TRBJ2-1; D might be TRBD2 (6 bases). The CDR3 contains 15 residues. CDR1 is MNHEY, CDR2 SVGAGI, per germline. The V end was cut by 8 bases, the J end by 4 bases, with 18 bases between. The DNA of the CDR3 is TGTGCCAGCCAAGCCTGGGGCGGGACTTACAATGAGCAGTTCTTC. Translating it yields CASQAWGGTYNEQFF.

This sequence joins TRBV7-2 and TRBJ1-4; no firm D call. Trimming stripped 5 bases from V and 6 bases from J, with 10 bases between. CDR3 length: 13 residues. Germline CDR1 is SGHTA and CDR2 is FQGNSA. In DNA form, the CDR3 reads TGTGCCAGCAGCCCCCTGCCGGATGAAAAACTGTTTTTT. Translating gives CASSPLPDEKLFF. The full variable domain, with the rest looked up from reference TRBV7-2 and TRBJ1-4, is GAGVSQSPSNKVTEKGKDVELRCDPISGHTALYWYRQSLGQGLEFLIYFQGNSAPDKSGLPSDRFSAERTGGSVSTLTIQRTQQEDSAVYLCASSPLPDEKLFFGSGTQLSVL.

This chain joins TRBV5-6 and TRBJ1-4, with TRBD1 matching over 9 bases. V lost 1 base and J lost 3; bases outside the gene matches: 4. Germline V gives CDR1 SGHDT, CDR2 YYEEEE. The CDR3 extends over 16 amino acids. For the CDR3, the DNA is TGTGCCAGCAGCTTGACAGGGGGCTGGTCTAATGAAAAACTGTTTTTT. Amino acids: CASSLTGGWSNEKLFF.

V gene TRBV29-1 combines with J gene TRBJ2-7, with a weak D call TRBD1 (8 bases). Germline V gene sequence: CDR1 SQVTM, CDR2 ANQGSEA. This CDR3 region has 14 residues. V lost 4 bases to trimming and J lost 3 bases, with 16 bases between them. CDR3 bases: TGCAGCGTTGTACCAGGGGGCGGGGGCTACGAGCAGTACTTC. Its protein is CSVVPGGGGYEQYF.

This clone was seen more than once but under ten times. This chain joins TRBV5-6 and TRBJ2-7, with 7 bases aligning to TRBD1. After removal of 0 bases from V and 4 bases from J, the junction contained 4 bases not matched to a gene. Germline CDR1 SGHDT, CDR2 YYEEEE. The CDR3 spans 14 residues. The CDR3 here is CASSLGQGSYEQYF. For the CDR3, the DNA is TGTGCCAGCAGCTTGGGACAGGGATCTTACGAGCAGTACTTC.

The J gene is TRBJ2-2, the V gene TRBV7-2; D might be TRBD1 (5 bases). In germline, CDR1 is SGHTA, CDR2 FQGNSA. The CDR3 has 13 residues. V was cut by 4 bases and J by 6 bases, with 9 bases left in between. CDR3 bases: TGTGCCAGCAGCTCCAGGGCGGCCGGGGAGCTGTTTTTT. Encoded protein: CASSSRAAGELFF.

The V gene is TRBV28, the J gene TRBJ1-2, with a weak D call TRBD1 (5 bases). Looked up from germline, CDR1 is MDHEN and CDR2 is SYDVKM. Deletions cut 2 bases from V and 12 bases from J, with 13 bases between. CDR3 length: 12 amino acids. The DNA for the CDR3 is TGTGCCAGCAGTTTAAGACAGCCCCGTCACACCTTC. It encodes CASSLRQPRHTF.

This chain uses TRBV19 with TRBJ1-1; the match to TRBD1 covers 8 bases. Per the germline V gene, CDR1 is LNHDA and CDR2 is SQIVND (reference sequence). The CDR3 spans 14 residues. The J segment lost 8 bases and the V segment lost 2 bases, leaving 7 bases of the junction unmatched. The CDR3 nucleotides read TGTGCCAGTAGTATAACTGGTGGACAGGGAGAAGCTTTCTTT. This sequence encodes CASSITGGQGEAFF.

The CDR3 region has the DNA TGCGCCAGCAGCCAAACTGGGAGCGGTACGGGGCAGTACTTC. This sequence encodes CASSQTGSGTGQYF. The rearrangement joins TRBV4-1 to TRBJ2-7; possibly TRBD2 for D (5 bases). Trimming cost V 2 bases and J 9 bases, with 17 bases left between them. This CDR3 is built from 14 residues. Germline values: CDR1 MGHRA, CDR2 YSYEKL.

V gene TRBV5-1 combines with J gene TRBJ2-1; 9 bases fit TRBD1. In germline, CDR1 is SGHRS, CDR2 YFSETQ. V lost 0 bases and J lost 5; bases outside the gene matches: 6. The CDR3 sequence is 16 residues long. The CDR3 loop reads CASSLVPGTGNNEQFF. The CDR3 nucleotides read TGCGCCAGCAGCTTGGTCCCCGGGACAGGGAACAATGAGCAGTTCTTC.

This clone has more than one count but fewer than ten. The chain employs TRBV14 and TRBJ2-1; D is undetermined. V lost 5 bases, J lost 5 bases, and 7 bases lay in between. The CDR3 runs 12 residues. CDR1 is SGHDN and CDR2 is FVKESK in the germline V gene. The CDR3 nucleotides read TGTGCCAGCAGCGGCAGTCACAATGAGCAGTTCTTC. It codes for CASSGSHNEQFF.

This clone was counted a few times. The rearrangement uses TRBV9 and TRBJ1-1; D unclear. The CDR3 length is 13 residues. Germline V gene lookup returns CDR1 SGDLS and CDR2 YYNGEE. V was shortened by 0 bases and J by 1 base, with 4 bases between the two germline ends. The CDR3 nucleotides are TGTGCCAGCAGCGTAGTCAAGAACACTGAAGCTTTCTTT. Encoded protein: CASSVVKNTEAFF.

CDR3 protein: CASSSTGQGLSYNEQFF. CDR3 DNA: TGTGCCAGCAGCTCTACCGGACAGGGGTTGTCCTACAATGAGCAGTTCTTC. The rearrangement uses TRBV7-8 and TRBJ2-1; 9 nucleotides align to TRBD1. This CDR3 region has 17 residues. In germline, CDR1 is SGHVS, CDR2 FQNEAQ. Trimming removed 4 bases from V and 1 base from J; junction bases left unmatched: 8.

The DNA for the CDR3 is TGTGCCAGCAGTGGGGGACAGGGGAATCAGCCCCAGCATTTT. This sequence encodes CASSGGQGNQPQHF. This chain connects TRBV6-6 to TRBJ1-5; the match to TRBD1 covers 10 bases. The germline V gene has CDR1 MNHNY and CDR2 SVGAGI (reference sequence). Losses at the gene ends were 5 bases for V and 4 bases for J; bases not matched to a gene: 2. This CDR3 region has 14 residues.

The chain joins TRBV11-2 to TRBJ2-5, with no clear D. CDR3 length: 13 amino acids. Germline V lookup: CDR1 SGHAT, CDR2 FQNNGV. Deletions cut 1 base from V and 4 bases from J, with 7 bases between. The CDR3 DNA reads TGTGCCAGCAGCTTAGCAGATTTAGAGACCCAGTACTTC. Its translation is CASSLADLETQYF.

For the CDR3, the DNA is TGTGCCAGCAGTCAACAGGGGACTAACTATGGCTACACCTTC. Amino acids: CASSQQGTNYGYTF. This chain uses TRBV28 with TRBJ1-2, with 7 bases that match TRBD1. The CDR3 totals 14 residues. Germline CDR1 reads MDHEN; CDR2 reads SYDVKM. J gave up 0 bases and V 5 bases, and 3 bases lay outside the gene matches.

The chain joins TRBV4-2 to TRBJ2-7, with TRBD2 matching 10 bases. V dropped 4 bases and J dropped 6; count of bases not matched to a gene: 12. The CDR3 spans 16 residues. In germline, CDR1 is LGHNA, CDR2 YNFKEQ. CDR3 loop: CASSRSGVAGGSEQYF. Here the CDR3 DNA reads TGTGCCAGCAGCCGTTCGGGAGTAGCGGGAGGTTCCGAGCAGTACTTC.

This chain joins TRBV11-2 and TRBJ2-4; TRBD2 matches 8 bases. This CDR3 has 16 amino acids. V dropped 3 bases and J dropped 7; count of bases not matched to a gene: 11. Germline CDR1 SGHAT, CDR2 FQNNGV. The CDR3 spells CASSLGGAGGGNIQYF. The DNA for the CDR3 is TGTGCCAGCAGCTTGGGTGGGGCGGGGGGCGGCAACATTCAGTACTTC.

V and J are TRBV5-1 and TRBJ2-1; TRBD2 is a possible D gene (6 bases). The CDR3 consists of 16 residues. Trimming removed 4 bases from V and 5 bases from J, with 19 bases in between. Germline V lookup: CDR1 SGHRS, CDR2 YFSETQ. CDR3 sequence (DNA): TGCGCCAGCAGCCAAACCGGGACTGTGGGGAACAATGAGCAGTTCTTC. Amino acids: CASSQTGTVGNNEQFF.

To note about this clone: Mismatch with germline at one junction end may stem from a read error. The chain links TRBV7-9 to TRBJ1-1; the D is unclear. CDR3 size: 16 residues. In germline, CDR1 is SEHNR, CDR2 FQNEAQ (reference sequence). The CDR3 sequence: CSSSPMALSGNTEAFF. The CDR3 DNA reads TGTTCCAGCAGCCCCATGGCCTTGTCGGGTAACACTGAAGCTTTCTTT.

CDR3: CASSLGGLALANTGELFF. The CDR3 region has the DNA TGCGCCAGCAGCTTGGGGGGACTAGCGCTTGCGAACACCGGGGAGCTGTTTTTT. The chain employs TRBV5-1 and TRBJ2-2; 10 bases match TRBD2. Germline V gene data show CDR1 as SGHRS and CDR2 as YFSETQ. This CDR3 region has 18 residues. Unmatched junction bases numbered 5, after V lost 0 bases and J lost 0 bases. The entire variable domain, with the rest obtained from reference TRBV5-1 and TRBJ2-2, is as follows: KAGVTQTPRYLIKTRGQQVTLSCSPISGHRSVSWYQQTPGQGLQFLFEYFSETQRNKGNFPGRFSGRQFSNSRSEMNVSTLELGDSALYLCASSLGGLALANTGELFFGEGSRLTVL.

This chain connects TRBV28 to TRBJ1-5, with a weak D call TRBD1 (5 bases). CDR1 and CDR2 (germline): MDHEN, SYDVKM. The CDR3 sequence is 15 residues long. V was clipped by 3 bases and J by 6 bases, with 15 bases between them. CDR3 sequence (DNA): TGTGCCAGCAGTTTCCCAATCAGGGTGAGTCAGCCCCAGCATTTT. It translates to CASSFPIRVSQPQHF.